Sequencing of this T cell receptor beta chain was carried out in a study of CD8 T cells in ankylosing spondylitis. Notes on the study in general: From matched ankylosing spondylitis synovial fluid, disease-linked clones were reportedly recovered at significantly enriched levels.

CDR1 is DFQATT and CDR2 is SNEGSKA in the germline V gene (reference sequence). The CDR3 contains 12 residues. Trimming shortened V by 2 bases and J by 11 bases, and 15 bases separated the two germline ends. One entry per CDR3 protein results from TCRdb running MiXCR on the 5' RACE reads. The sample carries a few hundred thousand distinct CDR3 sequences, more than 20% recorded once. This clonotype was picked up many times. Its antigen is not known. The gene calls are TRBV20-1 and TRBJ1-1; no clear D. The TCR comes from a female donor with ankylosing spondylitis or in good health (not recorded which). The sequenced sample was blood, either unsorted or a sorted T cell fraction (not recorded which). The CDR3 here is CSARMGGLGAFF. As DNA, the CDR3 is TGCAGTGCTAGAATGGGTGGCCTCGGGGCTTTCTTT.